Below, 8 T cell receptor beta chains from the same sample are listed, as sequenced in a study of response to subunit inactivated influenza vaccine. In TCRdb, the RT-PCR reads were re-called with MiXCR into one record per CDR3 protein. Counted here are 650,000 to 800,000 distinct CDR3 sequences, over 11% occurring once; the ten biggest clones make up around 6.5%. This sample comprised PBMCs from blood, obtained 14 to 15 days before vaccination. These receptors were obtained from a man between 45 and 60 years old who received an inactivated influenza vaccine.

This clonotype has a handful of counts. The chain recombines TRBV20-1 with TRBJ2-7; 7 nucleotides agree with TRBD2. Germline V gene lookup returns CDR1 DFQATT and CDR2 SNEGSKA (reference sequence). The V gene end was trimmed by 6 bases and the J gene end by 0 bases; junction bases not matched to a gene: 8. The CDR3 covers 14 residues. CDR3 protein: CSAKTSRSSYEQYF. The CDR3 DNA sequence: TGCAGTGCAAAGACTAGCAGGAGCTCCTACGAGCAGTACTTC.

The chain employs TRBV20-1 and TRBJ2-1; D call uncertain. Germline CDR1 and CDR2: DFQATT and SNEGSKA (reference sequence). V gave up 4 bases and J gave up 4 bases, with 17 bases separating them. The CDR3 covers 15 residues. CDR3 bases: TGCAGTGCTATACGCCTGGCAGATGGTTACAATGAGCAGTTCTTC. Translation gives CSAIRLADGYNEQFF.

Only a few counts were recorded for this clonotype. This chain uses TRBV9 with TRBJ2-1; TRBD2 matches 9 bases. CDR1 is SGDLS, CDR2 YYNGEE, per germline. There are 18 residues in the CDR3. The V segment lost 0 bases and the J segment 6 bases; nucleotides outside the gene matches: 13. The CDR3 nucleotides are TGTGCCAGCAGCGTAGCGGGGACGGGACTAGCAGGTAGCAATGAGCAGTTCTTC. This translates into CASSVAGTGLAGSNEQFF.

This clonotype was recorded a few times. J is TRBJ2-1 and V is TRBV20-1, with D tentatively TRBD2 (5 bases). CDR3 length: 14 residues. CDR1 and CDR2 (germline): DFQATT, SNEGSKA (reference sequence). Trimming took off 3 bases at V and 4 bases at J, with 13 bases between the two ends. The CDR3 is CSASLGAIYNEQFF. CDR3 DNA sequence: TGCAGTGCTAGTCTGGGAGCCATTTACAATGAGCAGTTCTTC.

The chain links TRBV12-3 or TRBV12-4 to TRBJ1-3, with a possible D match to TRBD1 (6 bases). Trimming took off 5 bases at V and 2 bases at J, with 13 bases between the two ends. The CDR3 spans 15 residues. The CDR3 here is CASSHTGTPGNTIYF. In DNA, the CDR3 is TGTGCCAGCAGTCATACCGGGACACCTGGAAACACCATATATTTT.

This clonotype appeared many times. The gene calls are TRBV12-3 or TRBV12-4 and TRBJ2-3, with no clear D. V lost 7 bases and J lost 0, with 14 bases in between. The CDR3 loop spans 15 amino acids. The CDR3 is CASKDLRSSTDTQYF. The CDR3 DNA follows: TGTGCCAGCAAAGACCTCCGGTCAAGCACAGATACGCAGTATTTT.

This clonotype was observed a handful of times. V gene TRBV28 combines with J gene TRBJ2-1, with unresolved D. Trimming took 10 bases from V and 6 from J, leaving 7 bases between them. From germline, CDR1 is MDHEN and CDR2 SYDVKM. This CDR3 is built from 10 residues. DNA of the CDR3: TGTGCCACCGGACCCAATGAGCAGTTCTTC. Protein product: CATGPNEQFF.

In its sample, this clonotype was seen a few times. This sequence joins TRBV7-2 and TRBJ2-1; the match to TRBD1 covers 7 bases. This CDR3 contains 15 residues. The ends lost 7 bases at V and 1 base at J; junction bases unmatched: 7. Looked up from germline, CDR1 is SGHTA and CDR2 is FQGNSA. The CDR3 sequence is CASIRTGDSYNEQFF. The CDR3 bases are TGTGCCAGCATCAGAACAGGGGATTCCTACAATGAGCAGTTCTTC.